This is a list of T cell receptor beta chains from one sample in a study of OX40 agonist ivuxolimab in advanced cancers. TCRdb's copy holds only in-frame clones and misses some; the assay was immunoSEQ multiplex PCR. This sample has about 60,000 clones, with about 88% found just once. The material sequenced was CD4+ or CD8+ T cells sorted from blood, taken in a trial of the OX40 agonist ivuxolimab. The receptor set was obtained from an adult with an advanced solid tumor such as melanoma, head and neck, liver or kidney cancer. The CDR3 runs from the conserved cysteine through the conserved F or W. Fields, in order: J gene, V gene, D gene, CDR3 protein. A D gene is named only where the DNA matches it firmly.

TRBJ1-4	TRBV5-6	-	CASSPGTATRNEKLFF
TRBJ2-1	TRBV10-3	-	CASSPPGLLIGNEQFF
TRBJ1-1	TRBV19	-	CASSLPAGQNTEAFF
TRBJ2-3	TRBV20-1	-	CSALSSDTQYF
TRBJ2-6	TRBV5-1	-	CASSEQVSGANVLTF
TRBJ2-2	TRBV21-1	-	CASSKGPGADTGELFF
TRBJ2-5	TRBV2	TRBD1	CASSRTGQETQYF
TRBJ2-1	TRBV2	-	CASSPWTQQNNEQFF
TRBJ2-5	TRBV29-1	TRBD1	CSVDRTRRTGMERTQYF
TRBJ2-1	TRBV29-1	-	CSVERSGSKEFF
TRBJ1-1	TRBV5-1	TRBD1	CASSLGRTGVNTEAFF
TRBJ2-3	TRBV19	TRBD2	CASSMTGTSGTTDTQYF
TRBJ1-1	TRBV19	-	CASSPGTRNTEAFF
TRBJ2-2	TRBV19	TRBD2	CASGGVGLAGVTGELFF
TRBJ2-2	TRBV5-4	-	CASSPGLHAGELFF
TRBJ2-1	TRBV9	-	CASSVDSGSSYNEQFF
TRBJ2-3	TRBV28	-	CASSLGVRIDTQYF
TRBJ2-1	TRBV21-1	-	CASSKGAEAGNEQFF
TRBJ2-6	TRBV28	TRBD1	CASRHDGDRSVLTF
TRBJ2-5	TRBV29-1	-	CSVEARPGTQYF
TRBJ1-1	TRBV9	-	CASSPPRTKREAFF
TRBJ1-2	TRBV28	-	CASSPPGGGRYGYTF
TRBJ2-7	TRBV23-1	-	CASSQCGVFREQYF
TRBJ2-4	TRBV5-8	-	CASSYGLLAKNIQYF
TRBJ2-7	TRBV27	-	CASRHPQGYEQYF
TRBJ2-3	TRBV7-3	TRBD1	CASSLLGTDTDTQYF
TRBJ2-2	TRBV28	-	CASSSGNTGELFF
TRBJ2-1	TRBV14	-	CASSPGGSGGEFF
TRBJ2-1	TRBV9	-	CASSVVEGNEQFF
TRBJ2-4	TRBV19	-	CASSQTGAKNIQYF
TRBJ1-4	TRBV5-1	TRBD1	CASSLEGPQGALTNEKLFF